The 17 T cell receptor beta chains listed next were all sequenced from one sample in a study of beta chain features in type 1 diabetes. Isolated RNA was reverse transcribed in full, so expressed TCRB transcripts were sequenced. The method was immunoSEQ multiplex PCR; TCRdb's version includes in-frame clones alone and lacks a portion of them. The sample has around 310,000 clones; 9.5% to 12% are singletons. Sequencing input: naive CD4+ T cells from blood. Every receptor here comes from a woman between 25 and 40 years old in good health.

This clone came up a few times. The chain recombines TRBV14 with TRBJ1-5; maybe TRBD1 (5 bases). CDR1 is SGHDN, CDR2 FVKESK, per germline. The CDR3 runs 12 residues. The ends were cut back, 1 base at V and 7 bases at J, with 5 bases in the middle. As DNA, the CDR3 is TGTGCCAGCAGCCAAGGGGGCCAGCCCCAGCATTTT. Its translation: CASSQGGQPQHF.

The V call is TRBV29-1, the J call TRBJ2-7; the D gene is possibly TRBD1 (7 bases). CDR1 is SQVTM, CDR2 ANQGSEA, per germline. The ends were cut back, 5 bases at V and 4 bases at J, with 18 bases in the middle. The CDR3 is made up of 14 amino acids. CDR3 in DNA: TGCAGCGTTCAGAGGGGGGACAGTTTTTACGAGCAGTACTTC. Translated: CSVQRGDSFYEQYF.

The V gene is TRBV7-2, the J gene TRBJ2-3; 9 positions match TRBD2. The CDR3 runs to 16 residues. The germline CDR1 and CDR2 sequences are SGHTA and FQGNSA. Trimming at V came to 0 bases and at J to 0 bases, leaving 1 base not matched to a gene. CDR3 sequence reads: CASSLALAGSTDTQYF. CDR3 coding DNA: TGTGCCAGCAGCTTAGCCCTAGCGGGGAGCACAGATACGCAGTATTTT.

J is TRBJ1-5 and V is TRBV28, with 9 bases identical to TRBD1. This CDR3 contains 16 residues. With 4 bases clipped from V and 3 bases from J, the junction kept 7 bases outside the gene matches. Germline CDR1 MDHEN, CDR2 SYDVKM. The CDR3 spells CASSSNNRGPNQPQHF. The CDR3, as DNA: TGTGCCAGCAGTTCAAACAACAGGGGGCCCAATCAGCCCCAGCATTTT.

This clone has a handful of counts. The chain carries TRBV30 and TRBJ2-7; D is ambiguous. Looked up from germline, CDR1 is GTSNPN and CDR2 is SVGIG (reference sequence). The CDR3 loop spans 11 amino acids. The ends were cut back, 5 bases at V and 0 bases at J, with 5 bases in the middle. The CDR3 loop reads CAWGRSYEQYF. The CDR3 DNA sequence: TGTGCCTGGGGGCGCTCCTACGAGCAGTACTTC.

There are a few counts of this clone. The rearrangement uses TRBV6-5 and TRBJ1-5; possibly TRBD1 for D (5 bases). The germline CDR1 and CDR2 sequences are MNHEY and SVGAGI. V dropped 2 bases and J dropped 5 bases, with 7 bases sitting between them. CDR3 size: 13 residues. The CDR3 DNA follows: TGTGCCAGCAGTTACCGCAGGGATCAGCCCCAGCATTTT. It translates to CASSYRRDQPQHF.

The V call is TRBV23-1, the J call TRBJ2-2; D is possibly TRBD1 (6 bases). TRBV23-1 is classed as an ORF, of uncertain function. Trimming shortened V by 3 bases and J by 4 bases, and 21 bases separated the two germline ends. This CDR3 comprises 18 residues. The CDR3 here is CASSQETRDTRGTGELFF. As DNA, the CDR3 is TGCGCCAGCAGTCAGGAAACCCGGGACACCAGAGGCACCGGGGAGCTGTTTTTT.

This chain joins TRBV29-1 and TRBJ1-1, with 7 bases lining up with TRBD1. CDR1 and CDR2 (germline): SQVTM, ANQGSEA. This CDR3 has 12 residues. Trimming removed 5 bases from V and 10 bases from J; junction bases left unmatched: 10. The CDR3 DNA sequence: TGCAGCGTTTATTCAGGACAGGTCCCAGCTTTCTTT. It codes for CSVYSGQVPAFF.

The rearrangement joins TRBV29-1 to TRBJ2-1, with a possible D match to TRBD2 (7 bases). Germline loops: CDR1 SQVTM, CDR2 ANQGSEA. The CDR3 totals 16 residues. Trimming cost V 2 bases and J 8 bases, with 22 bases left between them. CDR3: CSVELGGQLRLHEQFF. The CDR3 DNA reads as TGCAGCGTTGAACTCGGGGGGCAATTACGGCTCCATGAGCAGTTCTTC.

With regard to this clone: The germline gene is not matched at one end of the junction; a read error may be the cause. This sequence joins TRBV28 and TRBJ1-5; 8 bases are a match to TRBD1. This CDR3 has 16 residues. The germline CDR1 and CDR2 sequences are MDHEN and SYDVKM. CDR3 bases: TGTGCCAGCAGTTCATCCGGGCAGGGGGCAGGTCAGCTCCAGCATTTT. It encodes CASSSSGQGAGQLQHF.

This clone was seen a handful of times. The V gene is TRBV6-5, the J gene TRBJ2-2; no clear D gene. V lost 0 bases to trimming and J lost 6 bases, with 14 bases between them. This CDR3 contains 16 residues. Germline V lookup: CDR1 MNHEY, CDR2 SVGAGI. In DNA form, the CDR3 reads TGTGCCAGCAGTTACTCGAATCCGACTGTTCCCGGGGAGCTGTTTTTT. Protein sequence: CASSYSNPTVPGELFF.

This clone was detected only once. The chain joins TRBV9 to TRBJ1-5, with D hard to call. Trimming removed 4 bases at V and 5 bases at J, with 10 bases between. Per germline, CDR1 SGDLS and CDR2 YYNGEE. CDR3 length: 13 residues. This CDR3 is CASSPGRDQPQHF. The CDR3 nucleotides read TGTGCCAGCAGCCCGGGGAGGGATCAGCCCCAGCATTTT.

This clone was seen a few times. The V and J genes are TRBV18 and TRBJ2-1, with 10 bases aligning to TRBD2. CDR1 is KGHSH, CDR2 LQKENI, per germline. The length of the CDR3 is 16 residues. Trimming cost V 3 bases and J 7 bases; bases outside gene matches: 9. In nucleotides, the CDR3 is TGTGCCAGCTCACCTCCTAGCGGGAGAATGGTTAATGAGCAGTTCTTC. Its protein is CASSPPSGRMVNEQFF.

This clone was counted between two and nine times. This chain uses TRBV27 with TRBJ2-3, with D tentatively TRBD1 (5 bases). The V end lost 4 bases, the J end lost 0 bases, and 14 bases lay between the germline ends. The germline V gene encodes CDR1 MNHEY and CDR2 SMNVEV (reference sequence). This CDR3 contains 16 residues. Here the CDR3 reads CASSSETAPSTDTQYF. CDR3 in DNA: TGTGCCAGCAGTTCAGAGACAGCCCCTAGCACAGATACGCAGTATTTT.

This chain links TRBV15 with TRBJ2-1; tentative D call: TRBD1 (6 bases). The CDR3 sequence is 13 residues long. V lost 2 bases and J 7 bases, leaving 9 bases between the germline ends. Germline CDR1 is LNHNV and CDR2 is YYDKDF (reference sequence). This CDR3 is CATSRQGGNEQFF. In DNA form, the CDR3 reads TGTGCCACCAGCAGACAAGGGGGTAATGAGCAGTTCTTC.

Only a few counts were recorded for this clone. The V and J genes are TRBV5-4 and TRBJ2-7; a weak D match, TRBD1 (6 bases). The CDR3 is 12 residues long. Per germline, CDR1 SGHNT and CDR2 YYREEE (reference sequence). V was pared by 1 base and J by 6 bases, with 8 bases between. DNA of the CDR3: TGTGCCAGCAGCTTGTCAGGGGCCGAGCAGTACTTC. As protein: CASSLSGAEQYF.

The chain carries TRBV21-1 and TRBJ2-6; TRBD1, the table's D call, was not compared with the DNA. TRBV21-1 is recorded as a pseudogene. The CDR3 totals 18 residues. The CDR3 coding sequence is TGTGCCAGCAGCAAATGGGACAGGGGGCCTATCGGGGCCAACGTCCTGACTTTC. Protein sequence: CASSKWDRGPIGANVLTF.